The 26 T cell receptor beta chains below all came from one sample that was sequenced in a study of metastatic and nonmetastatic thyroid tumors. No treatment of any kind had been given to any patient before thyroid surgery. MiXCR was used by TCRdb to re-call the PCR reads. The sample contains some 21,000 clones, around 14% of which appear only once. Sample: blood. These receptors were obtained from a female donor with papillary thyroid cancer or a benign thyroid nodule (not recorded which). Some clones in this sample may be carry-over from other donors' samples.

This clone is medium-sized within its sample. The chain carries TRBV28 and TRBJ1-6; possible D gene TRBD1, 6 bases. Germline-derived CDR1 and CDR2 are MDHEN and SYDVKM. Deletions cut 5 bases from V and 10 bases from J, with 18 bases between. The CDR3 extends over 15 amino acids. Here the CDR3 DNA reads TGTGCCAGCAGTGGGCAGGGGAACGTTGGCTCACCCCTCCACTTT. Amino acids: CASSGQGNVGSPLHF.

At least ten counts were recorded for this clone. CDR3 residues: CSARNPSGYSYNEQFF. The CDR3, as DNA: TGCAGTGCTAGAAACCCAAGCGGATACTCCTACAATGAGCAGTTCTTC. This sequence joins TRBV20-1 and TRBJ2-1; possible D gene TRBD2, 5 bases. CDR1 DFQATT and CDR2 SNEGSKA come from the germline V gene (reference sequence). The CDR3 extends over 16 amino acids. V was pared by 2 bases and J by 0 bases, with 14 bases between.

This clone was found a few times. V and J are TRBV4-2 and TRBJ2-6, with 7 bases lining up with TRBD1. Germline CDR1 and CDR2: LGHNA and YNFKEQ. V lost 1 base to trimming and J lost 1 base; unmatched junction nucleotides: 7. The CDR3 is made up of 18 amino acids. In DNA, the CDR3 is TGTGCCAGCAGCCAAGCCCGGGACAGTCAATCTGGGGCCAACGTCCTGACTTTC. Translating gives CASSQARDSQSGANVLTF.

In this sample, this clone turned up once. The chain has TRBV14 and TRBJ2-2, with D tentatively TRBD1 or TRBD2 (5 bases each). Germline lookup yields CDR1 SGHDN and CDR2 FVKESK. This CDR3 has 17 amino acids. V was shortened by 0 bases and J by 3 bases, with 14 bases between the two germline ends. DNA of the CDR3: TGTGCCAGCAGCCAAGATCAGTGGGGGACGCACACCGGGGAGCTGTTTTTT. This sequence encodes CASSQDQWGTHTGELFF.

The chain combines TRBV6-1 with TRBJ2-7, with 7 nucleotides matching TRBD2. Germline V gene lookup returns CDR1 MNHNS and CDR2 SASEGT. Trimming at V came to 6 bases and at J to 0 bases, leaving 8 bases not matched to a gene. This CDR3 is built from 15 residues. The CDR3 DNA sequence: TGTGCCAGCAGCCAAGGGCTAGCGGACTCCTACGAGCAGTACTTC. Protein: CASSQGLADSYEQYF.

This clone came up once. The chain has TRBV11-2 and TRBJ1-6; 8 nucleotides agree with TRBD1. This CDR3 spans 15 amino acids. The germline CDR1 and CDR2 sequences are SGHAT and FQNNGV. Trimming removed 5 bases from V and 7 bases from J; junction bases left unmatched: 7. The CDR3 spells CASSPRTGPNSPLHF. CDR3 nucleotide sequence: TGTGCCAGCAGCCCGCGGACAGGGCCCAATTCACCCCTCCACTTT.

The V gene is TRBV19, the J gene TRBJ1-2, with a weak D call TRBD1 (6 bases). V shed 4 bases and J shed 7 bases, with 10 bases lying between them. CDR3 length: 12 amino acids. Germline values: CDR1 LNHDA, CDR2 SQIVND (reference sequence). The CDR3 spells CASSTRGGGYTF. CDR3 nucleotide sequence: TGTGCCAGTAGTACCCGAGGGGGTGGCTACACCTTC.

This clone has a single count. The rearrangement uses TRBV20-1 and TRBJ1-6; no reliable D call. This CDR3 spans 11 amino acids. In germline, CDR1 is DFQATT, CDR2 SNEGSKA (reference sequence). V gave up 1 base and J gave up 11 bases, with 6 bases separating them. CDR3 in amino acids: CSARGQTPLHF. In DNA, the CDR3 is TGCAGTGCTAGAGGGCAGACACCCCTCCACTTT.

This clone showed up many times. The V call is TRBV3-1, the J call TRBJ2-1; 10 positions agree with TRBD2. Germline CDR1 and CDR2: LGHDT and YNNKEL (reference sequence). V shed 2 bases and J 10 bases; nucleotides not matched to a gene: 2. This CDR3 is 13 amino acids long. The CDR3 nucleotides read TGTGCCAGCAGCCAACTAGCGGGGGTGGAGCAGTTCTTC. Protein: CASSQLAGVEQFF.

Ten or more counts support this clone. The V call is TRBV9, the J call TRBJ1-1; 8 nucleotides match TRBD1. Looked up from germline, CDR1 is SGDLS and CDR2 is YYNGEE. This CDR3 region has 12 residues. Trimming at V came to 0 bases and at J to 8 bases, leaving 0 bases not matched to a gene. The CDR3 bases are TGTGCCAGCAGCGTAGGACAGGGGGAAGCTTTCTTT. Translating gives CASSVGQGEAFF.

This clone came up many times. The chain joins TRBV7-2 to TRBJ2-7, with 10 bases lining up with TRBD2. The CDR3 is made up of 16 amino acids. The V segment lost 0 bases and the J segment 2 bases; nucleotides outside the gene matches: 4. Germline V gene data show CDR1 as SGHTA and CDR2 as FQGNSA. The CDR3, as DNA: TGTGCCAGCAGCTTAGCGGCAGCGGGAGGGCCCTACGAGCAGTACTTC. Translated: CASSLAAAGGPYEQYF.

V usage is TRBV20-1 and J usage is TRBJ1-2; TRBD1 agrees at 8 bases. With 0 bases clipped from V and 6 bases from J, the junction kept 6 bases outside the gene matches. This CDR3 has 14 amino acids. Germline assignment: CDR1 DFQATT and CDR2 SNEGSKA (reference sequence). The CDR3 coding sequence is TGCAGTGCTAGAGACGGGACAGGCCCAAATGGCTACACCTTC. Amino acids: CSARDGTGPNGYTF.

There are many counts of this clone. This chain's CDR3 is CASSLSGGGGTQYF. In DNA, the CDR3 is TGTGCCAGCAGCTTAAGTGGGGGCGGGGGGACCCAGTACTTC. The chain uses TRBV7-3 and TRBJ2-5, with D possibly being TRBD2 (7 bases). Trimming left V 1 base short and J 7 bases short, with 13 bases between. The CDR3 covers 14 residues. Per germline, CDR1 SGHTA and CDR2 FQGTGA. Full variable domain (rest looked up from reference TRBV7-3 and TRBJ2-5): GAGVSQTPSNKVTEKGKYVELRCDPISGHTALYWYRQSLGQGPEFLIYFQGTGAADDSGLPNDRFFAVRPEGSVSTLKIQRTERGDSAVYLCASSLSGGGGTQYFGPGTRLLVL.

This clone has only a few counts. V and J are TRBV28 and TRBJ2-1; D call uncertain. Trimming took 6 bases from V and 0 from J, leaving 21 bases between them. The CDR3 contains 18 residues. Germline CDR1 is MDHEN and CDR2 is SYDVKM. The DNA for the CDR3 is TGTGCCAGCAGCCCCAGTGGGCACGTAATTGGCTCCTACAATGAGCAGTTCTTC. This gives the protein CASSPSGHVIGSYNEQFF.

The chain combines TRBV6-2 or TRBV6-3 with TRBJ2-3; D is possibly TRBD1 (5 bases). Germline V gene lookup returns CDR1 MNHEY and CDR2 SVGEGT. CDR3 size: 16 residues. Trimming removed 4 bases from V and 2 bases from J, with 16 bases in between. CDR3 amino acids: CASSSLSRENTDTQYF. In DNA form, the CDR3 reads TGTGCCAGCAGTTCACTGAGCAGGGAAAACACAGATACGCAGTATTTT.

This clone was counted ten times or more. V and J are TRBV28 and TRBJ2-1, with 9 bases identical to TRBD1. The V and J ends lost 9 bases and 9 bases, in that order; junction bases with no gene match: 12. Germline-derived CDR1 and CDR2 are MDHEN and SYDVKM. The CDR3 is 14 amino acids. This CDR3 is CASYVGQGRGEQFF. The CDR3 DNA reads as TGTGCCAGTTATGTGGGACAGGGTCGTGGTGAGCAGTTCTTC.

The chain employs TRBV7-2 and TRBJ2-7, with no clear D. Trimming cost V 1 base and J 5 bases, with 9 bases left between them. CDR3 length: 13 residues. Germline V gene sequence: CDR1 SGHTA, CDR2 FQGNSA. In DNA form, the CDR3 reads TGTGCCAGCAGCTTAGTATTCGGCGACGAGCAGTACTTC. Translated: CASSLVFGDEQYF.

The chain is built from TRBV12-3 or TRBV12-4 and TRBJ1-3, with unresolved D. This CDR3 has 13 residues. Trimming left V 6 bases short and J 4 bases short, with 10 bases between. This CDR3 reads CASSKSVGNTIYF. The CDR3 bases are TGTGCCAGCAGCAAATCGGTGGGAAACACCATATATTTT.

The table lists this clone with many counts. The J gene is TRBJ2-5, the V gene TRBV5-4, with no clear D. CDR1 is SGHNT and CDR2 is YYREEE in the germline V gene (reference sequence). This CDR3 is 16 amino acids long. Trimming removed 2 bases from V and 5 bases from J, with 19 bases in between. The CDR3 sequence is CASSFPLAPGGETQYF. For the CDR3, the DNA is TGTGCCAGCAGCTTCCCTCTCGCGCCCGGTGGGGAGACCCAGTACTTC.

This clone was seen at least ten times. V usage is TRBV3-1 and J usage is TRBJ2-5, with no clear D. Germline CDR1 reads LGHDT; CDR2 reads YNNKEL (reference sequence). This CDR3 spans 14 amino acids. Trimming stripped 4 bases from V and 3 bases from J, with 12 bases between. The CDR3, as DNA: TGTGCCAGCAGCCCCTTAGCTGGGGAAGAGACCCAGTACTTC. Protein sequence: CASSPLAGEETQYF.

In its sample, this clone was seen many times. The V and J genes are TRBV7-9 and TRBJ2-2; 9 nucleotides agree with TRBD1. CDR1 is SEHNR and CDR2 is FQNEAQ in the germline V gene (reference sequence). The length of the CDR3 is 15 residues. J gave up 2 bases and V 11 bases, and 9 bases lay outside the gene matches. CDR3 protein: CAEPRDRVNTGELFF. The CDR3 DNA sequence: TGTGCCGAGCCCCGGGACAGGGTTAACACCGGGGAGCTGTTTTTT.

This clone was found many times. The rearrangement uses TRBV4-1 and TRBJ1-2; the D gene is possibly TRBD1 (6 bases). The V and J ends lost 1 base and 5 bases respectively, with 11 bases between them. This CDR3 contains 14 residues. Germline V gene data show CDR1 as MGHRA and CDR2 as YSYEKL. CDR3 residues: CASSQGRGLYGYTF. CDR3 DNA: TGCGCCAGCAGCCAAGGCAGGGGCCTGTATGGCTACACCTTC.

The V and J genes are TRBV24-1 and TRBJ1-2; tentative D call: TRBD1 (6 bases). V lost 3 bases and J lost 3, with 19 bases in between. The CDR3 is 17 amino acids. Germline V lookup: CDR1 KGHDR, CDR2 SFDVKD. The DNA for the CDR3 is TGTGCCACCAGTGATCCCTCCAGGGGCAAGGACGACTATGGCTACACCTTC. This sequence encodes CATSDPSRGKDDYGYTF.

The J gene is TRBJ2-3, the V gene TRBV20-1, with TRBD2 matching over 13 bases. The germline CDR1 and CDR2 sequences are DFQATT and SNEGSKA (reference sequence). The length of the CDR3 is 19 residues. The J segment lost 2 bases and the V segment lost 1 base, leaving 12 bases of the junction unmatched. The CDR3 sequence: CSARGPIRLAGGPTDTQYF. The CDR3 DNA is TGCAGTGCTAGAGGCCCGATCCGACTAGCGGGGGGACCCACAGATACGCAGTATTTT.

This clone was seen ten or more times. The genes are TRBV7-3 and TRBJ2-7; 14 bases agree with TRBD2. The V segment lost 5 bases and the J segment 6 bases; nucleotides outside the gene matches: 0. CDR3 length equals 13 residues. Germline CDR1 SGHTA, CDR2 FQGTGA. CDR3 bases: TGTGCCAGCAGCGGACTAGCGGGGGGCGAGCAGTACTTC. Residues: CASSGLAGGEQYF.

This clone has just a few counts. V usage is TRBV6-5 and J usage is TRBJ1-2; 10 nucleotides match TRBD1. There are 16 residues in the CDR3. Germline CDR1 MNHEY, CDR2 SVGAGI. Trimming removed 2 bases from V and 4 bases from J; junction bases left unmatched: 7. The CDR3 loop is CASSYLRTGGGYGYTF. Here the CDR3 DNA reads TGTGCCAGCAGTTACCTCCGGACAGGGGGAGGCTATGGCTACACCTTC.